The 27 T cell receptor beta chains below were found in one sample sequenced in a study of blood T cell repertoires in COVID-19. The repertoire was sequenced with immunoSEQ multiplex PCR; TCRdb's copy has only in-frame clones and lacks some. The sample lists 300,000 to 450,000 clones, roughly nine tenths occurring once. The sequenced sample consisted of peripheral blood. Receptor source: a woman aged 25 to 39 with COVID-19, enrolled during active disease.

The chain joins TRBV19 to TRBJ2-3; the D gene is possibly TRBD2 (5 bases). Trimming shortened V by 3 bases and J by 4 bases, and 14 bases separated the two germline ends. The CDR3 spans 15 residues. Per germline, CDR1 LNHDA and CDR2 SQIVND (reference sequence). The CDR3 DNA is TGTGCCAGTAGTATTGAGGCTAGCCTCCCAGATACGCAGTATTTT. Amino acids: CASSIEASLPDTQYF.

CDR3 protein: CASSPGDREYGYTF. The CDR3, as DNA: TGTGCCAGCAGTCCAGGGGACAGGGAGTATGGCTACACCTTC. This chain joins TRBV28 and TRBJ1-2, with 9 bases lining up with TRBD1. V was pared by 5 bases and J by 5 bases, with 6 bases of the junction left unmatched. The germline gives CDR1 MDHEN, CDR2 SYDVKM. The CDR3 is 14 amino acids.

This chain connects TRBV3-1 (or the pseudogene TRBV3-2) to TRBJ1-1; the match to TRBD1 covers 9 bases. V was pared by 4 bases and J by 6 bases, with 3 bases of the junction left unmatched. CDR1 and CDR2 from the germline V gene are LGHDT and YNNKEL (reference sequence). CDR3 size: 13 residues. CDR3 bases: TGTGCCAGCAGCCTGGGACAGGGCGCTGAAGCTTTCTTT. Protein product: CASSLGQGAEAFF.

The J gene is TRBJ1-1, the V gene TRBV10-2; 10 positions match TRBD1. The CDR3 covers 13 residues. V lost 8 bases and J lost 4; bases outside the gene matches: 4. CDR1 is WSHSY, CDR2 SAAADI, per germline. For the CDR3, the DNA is TGCGCCAGCTGCGGACAGGGGGTCACTGAAGCTTTCTTT. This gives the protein CASCGQGVTEAFF.

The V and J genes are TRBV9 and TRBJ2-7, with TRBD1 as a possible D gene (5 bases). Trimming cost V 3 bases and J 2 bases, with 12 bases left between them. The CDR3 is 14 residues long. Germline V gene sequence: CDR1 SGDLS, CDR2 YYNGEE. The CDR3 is CASSAGNTPYEQYV. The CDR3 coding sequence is TGTGCCAGCAGCGCAGGGAATACTCCCTACGAGCAGTACGTC.

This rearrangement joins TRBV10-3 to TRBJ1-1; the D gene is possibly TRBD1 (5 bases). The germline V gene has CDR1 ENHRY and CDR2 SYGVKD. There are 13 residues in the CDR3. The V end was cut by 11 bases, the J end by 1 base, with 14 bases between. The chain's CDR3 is CAAQGTGNTEAFF. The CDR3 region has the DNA TGTGCCGCTCAGGGTACGGGGAACACTGAAGCTTTCTTT.

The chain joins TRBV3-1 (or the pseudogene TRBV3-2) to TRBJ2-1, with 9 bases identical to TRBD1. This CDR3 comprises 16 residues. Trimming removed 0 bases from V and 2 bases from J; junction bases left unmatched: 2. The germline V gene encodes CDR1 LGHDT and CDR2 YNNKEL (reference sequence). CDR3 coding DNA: TGTGCCAGCAGCCAAGATGGGACAGGGACCTACAATGAGCAGTTCTTC. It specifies CASSQDGTGTYNEQFF.

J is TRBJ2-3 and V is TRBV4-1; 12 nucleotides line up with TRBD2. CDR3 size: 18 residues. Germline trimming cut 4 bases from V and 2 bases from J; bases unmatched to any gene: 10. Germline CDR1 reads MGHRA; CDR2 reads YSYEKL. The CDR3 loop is CASSRTSGEGRYTDTQYF. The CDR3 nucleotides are TGCGCCAGCAGCCGGACTAGCGGGGAAGGGAGGTACACAGATACGCAGTATTTT.

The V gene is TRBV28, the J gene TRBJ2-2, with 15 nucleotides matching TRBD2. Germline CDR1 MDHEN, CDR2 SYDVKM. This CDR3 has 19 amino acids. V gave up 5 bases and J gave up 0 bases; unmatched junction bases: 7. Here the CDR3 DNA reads TGTGCCAGCAGTACCAGGACTAGCGGGAGGGCCGCGAACACCGGGGAGCTGTTTTTT. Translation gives CASSTRTSGRAANTGELFF.

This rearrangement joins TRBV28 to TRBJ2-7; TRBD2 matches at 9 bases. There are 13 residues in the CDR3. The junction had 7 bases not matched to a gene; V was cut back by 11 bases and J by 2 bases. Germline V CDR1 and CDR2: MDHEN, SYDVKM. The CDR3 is CAGRASGAYEQYF. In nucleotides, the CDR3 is TGTGCCGGGAGGGCTAGCGGGGCCTACGAGCAGTACTTC.

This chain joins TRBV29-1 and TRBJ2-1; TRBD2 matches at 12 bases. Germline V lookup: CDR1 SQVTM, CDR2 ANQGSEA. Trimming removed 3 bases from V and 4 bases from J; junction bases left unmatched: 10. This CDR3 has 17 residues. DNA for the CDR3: TGCAGCGTTGAGGGGCTAGCGGGGGGGCCGGGATACAATGAGCAGTTCTTC. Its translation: CSVEGLAGGPGYNEQFF.

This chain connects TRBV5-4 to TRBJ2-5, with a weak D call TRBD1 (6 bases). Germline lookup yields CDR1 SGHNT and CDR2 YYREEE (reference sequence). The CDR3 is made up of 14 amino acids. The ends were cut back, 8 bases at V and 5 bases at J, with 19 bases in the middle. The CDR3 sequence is CASGGTGNAETQYF. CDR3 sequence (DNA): TGTGCCAGTGGGGGAACAGGGAACGCGGAGACCCAGTACTTC.

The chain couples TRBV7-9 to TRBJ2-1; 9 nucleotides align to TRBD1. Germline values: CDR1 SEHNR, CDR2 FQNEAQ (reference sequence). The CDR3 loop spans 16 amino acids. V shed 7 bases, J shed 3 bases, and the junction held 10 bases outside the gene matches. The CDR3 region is CASTPLGTGFYNEQFF. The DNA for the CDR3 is TGTGCCAGCACCCCGCTCGGGACAGGGTTCTACAATGAGCAGTTCTTC.

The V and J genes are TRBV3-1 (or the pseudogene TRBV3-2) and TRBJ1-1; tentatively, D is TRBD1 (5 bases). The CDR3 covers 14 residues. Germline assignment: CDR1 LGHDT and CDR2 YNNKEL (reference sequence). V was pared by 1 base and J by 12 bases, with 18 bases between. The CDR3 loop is CASSQVGGVQASFF. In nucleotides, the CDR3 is TGTGCCAGCAGCCAAGTGGGGGGAGTCCAGGCTTCTTTCTTT.

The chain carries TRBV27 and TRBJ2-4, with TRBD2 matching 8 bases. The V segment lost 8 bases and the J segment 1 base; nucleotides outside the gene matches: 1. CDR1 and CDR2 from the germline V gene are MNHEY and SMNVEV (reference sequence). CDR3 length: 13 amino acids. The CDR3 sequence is CASGGGAKNIQYF. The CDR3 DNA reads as TGTGCCAGCGGCGGGGGGGCCAAAAACATTCAGTACTTC.

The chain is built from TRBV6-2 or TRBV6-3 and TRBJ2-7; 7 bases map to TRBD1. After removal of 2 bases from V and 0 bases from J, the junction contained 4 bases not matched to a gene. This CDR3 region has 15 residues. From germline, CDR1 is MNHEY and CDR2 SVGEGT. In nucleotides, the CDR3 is TGTGCCAGCAGTTACGGGACAGCAAGCTCCTACGAGCAGTACGTC. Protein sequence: CASSYGTASSYEQYV.

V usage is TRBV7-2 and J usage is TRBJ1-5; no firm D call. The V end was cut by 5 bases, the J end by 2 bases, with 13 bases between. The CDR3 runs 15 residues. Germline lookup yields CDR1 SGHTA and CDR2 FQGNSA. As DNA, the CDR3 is TGTGCCAGCAGCCCCGATGGAGGGCGCAATCAGCCCCAGCATTTT. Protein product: CASSPDGGRNQPQHF.

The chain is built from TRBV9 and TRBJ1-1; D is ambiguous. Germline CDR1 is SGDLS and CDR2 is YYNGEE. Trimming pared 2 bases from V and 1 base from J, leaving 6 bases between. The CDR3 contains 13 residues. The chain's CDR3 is CASSVRPNTEAFF. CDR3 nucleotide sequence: TGTGCCAGCAGCGTGCGCCCGAACACTGAAGCTTTCTTT.

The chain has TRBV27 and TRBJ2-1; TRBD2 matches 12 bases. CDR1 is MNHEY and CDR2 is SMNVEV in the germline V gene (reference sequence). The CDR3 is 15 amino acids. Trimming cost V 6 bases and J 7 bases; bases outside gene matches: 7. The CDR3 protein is CASSRLAGVGNEQFF. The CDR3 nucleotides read TGTGCCAGCAGCCGACTAGCGGGAGTAGGGAATGAGCAGTTCTTC.

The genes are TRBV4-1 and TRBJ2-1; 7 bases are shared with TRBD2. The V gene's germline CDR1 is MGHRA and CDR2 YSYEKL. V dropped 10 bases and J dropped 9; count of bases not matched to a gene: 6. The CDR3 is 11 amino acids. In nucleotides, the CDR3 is TGCGCCACCTACGGCGGGAGTGAGCAGTTCTTC. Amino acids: CATYGGSEQFF.

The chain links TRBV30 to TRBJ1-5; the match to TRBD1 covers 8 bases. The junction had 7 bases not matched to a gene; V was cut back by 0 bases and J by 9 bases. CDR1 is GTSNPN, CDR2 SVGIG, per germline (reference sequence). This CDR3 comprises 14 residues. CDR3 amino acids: CAWSVGQGESPQHF. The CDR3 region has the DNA TGTGCCTGGAGTGTAGGACAGGGTGAATCGCCCCAGCATTTT.

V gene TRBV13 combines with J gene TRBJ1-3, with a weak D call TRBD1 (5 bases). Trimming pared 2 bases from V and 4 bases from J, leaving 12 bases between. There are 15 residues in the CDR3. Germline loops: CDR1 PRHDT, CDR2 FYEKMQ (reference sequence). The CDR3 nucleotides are TGTGCCAGCAGCTTATCGGCAGGGTACGGAAACACCATATATTTT. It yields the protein CASSLSAGYGNTIYF.

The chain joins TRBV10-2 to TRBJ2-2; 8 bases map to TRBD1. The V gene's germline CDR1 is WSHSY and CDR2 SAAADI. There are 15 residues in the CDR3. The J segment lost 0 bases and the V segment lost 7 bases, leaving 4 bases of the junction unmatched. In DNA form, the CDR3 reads TGCGCCAGCAACCTACAGGGGGCGAACACCGGGGAGCTGTTTTTT. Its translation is CASNLQGANTGELFF.

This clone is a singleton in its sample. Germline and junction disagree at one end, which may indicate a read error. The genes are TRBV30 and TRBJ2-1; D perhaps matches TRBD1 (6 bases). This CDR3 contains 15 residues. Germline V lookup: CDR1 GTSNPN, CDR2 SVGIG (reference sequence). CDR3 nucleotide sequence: TGTGCCTGGAGTGTACTGGACAGCTCCTTCAATGAGCAGTTCTTC. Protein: CAWSVLDSSFNEQFF.

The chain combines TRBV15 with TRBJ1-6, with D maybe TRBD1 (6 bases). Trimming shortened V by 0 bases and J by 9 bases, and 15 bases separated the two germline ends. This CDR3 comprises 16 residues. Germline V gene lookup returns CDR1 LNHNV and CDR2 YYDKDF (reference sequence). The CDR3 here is CATSRDPGASGSPLHF. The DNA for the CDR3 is TGTGCCACCAGCAGAGATCCAGGGGCGTCGGGTTCACCCCTCCACTTT.

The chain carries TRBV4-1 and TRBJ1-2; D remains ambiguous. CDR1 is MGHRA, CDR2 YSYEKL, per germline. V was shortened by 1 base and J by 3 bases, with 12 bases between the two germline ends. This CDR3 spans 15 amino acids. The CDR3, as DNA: TGCGCCAGCAGCCAAGGGAACGGGGATGACTATGGCTACACCTTC. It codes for CASSQGNGDDYGYTF.

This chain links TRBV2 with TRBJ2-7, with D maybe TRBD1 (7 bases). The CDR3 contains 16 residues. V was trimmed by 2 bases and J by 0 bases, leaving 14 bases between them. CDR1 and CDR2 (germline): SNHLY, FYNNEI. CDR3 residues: CASSEYAGQSSYEQYF. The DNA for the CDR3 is TGTGCCAGCAGTGAATATGCGGGACAGAGCTCCTACGAGCAGTACTTC.